Sequencing of this T cell receptor beta chain was carried out in a study of blood T cell repertoires in COVID-19. Overall study context: The samples span acute and convalescent COVID-19 from the United States, Italy and Spain. T cells, B-cell-depleted T cells, or PBMCs provided the cDNA or gDNA that served as material.

Everyone who took part was 18 to 89 years old, and they came from 20 to 25 US areas. Donors in Cohort 3 who had recovered were those with two negative PCRs, healthcare professional clearance, or resolution of their symptoms. This table comes from immunoSEQ multiplex PCR, and its TCRdb copy is limited to in-frame clones, with some not included. The table shows 350,000 to 550,000 clones, with around 89% occurring only once. The ends lost 1 base at V and 8 bases at J; junction bases unmatched: 4. CDR3 length: 14 amino acids. Germline-derived CDR1 and CDR2 are MGHRA and YSYEKL. Sample: PBMCs or T cells enriched from blood (not recorded which). The chain joins TRBV4-1 to TRBJ1-2; 10 nucleotides align to TRBD1. The TCR originated in a man aged 30-40 years who had recovered from COVID-19. The chain's CDR3 is CASSQVGTGVGYTF. DNA for the CDR3: TGCGCCAGCAGCCAAGTGGGGACAGGGGTAGGCTACACCTTC.